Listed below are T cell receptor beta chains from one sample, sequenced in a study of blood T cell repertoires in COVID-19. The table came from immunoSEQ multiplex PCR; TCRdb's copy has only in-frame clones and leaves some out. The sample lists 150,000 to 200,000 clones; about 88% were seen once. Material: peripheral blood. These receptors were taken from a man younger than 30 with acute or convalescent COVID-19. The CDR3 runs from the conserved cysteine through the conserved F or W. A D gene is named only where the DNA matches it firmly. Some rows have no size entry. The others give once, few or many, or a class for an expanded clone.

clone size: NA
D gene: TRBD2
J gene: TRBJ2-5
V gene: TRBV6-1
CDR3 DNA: TGTGCCAGCAGTGAAATCGCGGGGGGACAAGAGACCCAGTACTTC
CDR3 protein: CASSEIAGGQETQYF

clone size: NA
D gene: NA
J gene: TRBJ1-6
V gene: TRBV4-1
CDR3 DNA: TGCGCCAGCAGCTTCCCGACTAAGGATTCACCCCTCCACTTT
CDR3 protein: CASSFPTKDSPLHF

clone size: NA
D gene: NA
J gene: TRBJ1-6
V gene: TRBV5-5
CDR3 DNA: TGTGCCAGCAGAAAAGGACTCCCTAGCTTCTATAATTCACCCCTCCACTTT
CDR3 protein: CASRKGLPSFYNSPLHF

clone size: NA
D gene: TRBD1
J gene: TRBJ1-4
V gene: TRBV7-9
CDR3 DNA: TGTGCCAGCAGCTCCCTCGGGGACAGCCATGAAAAACTGTTTTTT
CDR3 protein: CASSSLGDSHEKLFF

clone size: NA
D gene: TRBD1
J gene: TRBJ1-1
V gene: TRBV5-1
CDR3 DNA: TGCGCCAGCAGCTTTACCGGGACAGGGGGCACTGAAGCTTTCTTT
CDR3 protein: CASSFTGTGGTEAFF

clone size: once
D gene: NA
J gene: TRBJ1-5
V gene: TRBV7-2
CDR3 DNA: TGTGCCAGCAGCCCAACAGGCAGGGGCAAAAATCAGCCCCAGCATTTT
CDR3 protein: CASSPTGRGKNQPQHF

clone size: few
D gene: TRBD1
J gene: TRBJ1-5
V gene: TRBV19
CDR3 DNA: TGTGCCAGTAGTCCCGGACAGGGCTATACACCGCAGCCCCAGCATTTT
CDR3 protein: CASSPGQGYTPQPQHF

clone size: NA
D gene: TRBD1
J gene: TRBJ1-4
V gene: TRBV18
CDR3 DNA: TGTGCCAGCTCCTCACGGGACAGGGATGAAAAACTGTTTTTT
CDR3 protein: CASSSRDRDEKLFF

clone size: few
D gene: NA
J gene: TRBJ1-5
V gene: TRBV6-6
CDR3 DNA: TGTGCCAGCAGTCCACAGGGAAACAATCAGCCCCAGCATTTT
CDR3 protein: CASSPQGNNQPQHF

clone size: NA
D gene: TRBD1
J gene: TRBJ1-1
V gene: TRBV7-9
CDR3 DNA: TGTGCCAGCAGCTTGGCGGGACAGGTGAACACTGAAGCTTTCTTT
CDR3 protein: CASSLAGQVNTEAFF

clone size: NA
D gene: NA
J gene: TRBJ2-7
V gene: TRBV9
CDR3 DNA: TGTGCCAGCTCTCCACCTAATTACGAGCAGTACTTC
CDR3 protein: CASSPPNYEQYF

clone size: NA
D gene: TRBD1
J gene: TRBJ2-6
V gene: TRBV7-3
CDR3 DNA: TGTGCCAGCAGCTCCATAGGGACAGGGGGCCGTGGGGCCAACGTCCTGACTTTC
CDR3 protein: CASSSIGTGGRGANVLTF

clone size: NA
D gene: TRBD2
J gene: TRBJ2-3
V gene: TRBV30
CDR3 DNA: TGTGCCTCGCAGCAGGGGCTTGTAATCGGACTAGCGGGGAGCAAGTATTTT
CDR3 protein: CASQQGLVIGLAGSKYF

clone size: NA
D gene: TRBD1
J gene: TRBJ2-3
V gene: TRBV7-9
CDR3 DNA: TGTGCCAGCAGCCGCGAAATAATCCGGGACAGGGAAACAGATACGCAGTATTTT
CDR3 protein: CASSREIIRDRETDTQYF

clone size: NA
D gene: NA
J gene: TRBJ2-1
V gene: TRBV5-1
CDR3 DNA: TGCGCCAGCAGCTTGGCGGCAGGAAGGACCTACAATGAGCAGTTCTTC
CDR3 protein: CASSLAAGRTYNEQFF

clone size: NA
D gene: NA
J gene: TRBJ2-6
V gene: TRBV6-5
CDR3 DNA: TGTGCCAGCACCCTCCCCTCTGGGGCCAACGTCCTGACTTTC
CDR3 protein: CASTLPSGANVLTF

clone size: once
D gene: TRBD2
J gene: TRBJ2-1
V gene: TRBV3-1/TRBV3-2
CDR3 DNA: TGTGCCAGCAGCCAAGCTGCGGGGGGGCGGGGTGAGCAGTTCTTC
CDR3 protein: CASSQAAGGRGEQFF

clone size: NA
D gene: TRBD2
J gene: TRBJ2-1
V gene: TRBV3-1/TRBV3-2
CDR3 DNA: TGTGCCAGCAGCCTCCAGACTAGCGGGGCCTACAATGAGCAGTTCTTC
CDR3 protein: CASSLQTSGAYNEQFF